A single sample gave rise to the 4 T cell receptor beta chains below, sequenced in a study of cytomegalovirus exposure and HLA in healthy donors. The method was immunoSEQ multiplex PCR; TCRdb's version includes in-frame clones alone and lacks a portion of them. The sample gives about 160,000 clones, around 92% of which show up once; approximately 10% is in the top ten. The sample taken for sequencing was PBMCs. The source is a woman aged 18-35 years in good health and CMV-seropositive.

The table lists this clone with a few counts. This chain uses TRBV30 with TRBJ2-1, with D tentatively TRBD2 (6 bases). The ends were cut back, 3 bases at V and 9 bases at J, with 12 bases in the middle. Germline V gene sequence: CDR1 GTSNPN, CDR2 SVGIG (reference sequence). The CDR3 length is 12 residues. The CDR3 region has the DNA TGTGCCTGGAGCACCGGGACTGGTGAGCAGTTCTTC. This translates into CAWSTGTGEQFF.

V usage is TRBV7-3 and J usage is TRBJ2-5; D unclear. Germline V lookup: CDR1 SGHTA, CDR2 FQGTGA. Trimming left V 0 bases short and J 4 bases short, with 6 bases between. The CDR3 is 13 amino acids. The CDR3 DNA reads TGTGCCAGCAGCTTAACCGGTTTAGAGACCCAGTACTTC. This sequence encodes CASSLTGLETQYF.

DNA of the CDR3: TGTGCCAGCACCAGCAGGTTGGAGACCCAGTACTTC. Residues: CASTSRLETQYF. The rearrangement links TRBV6-5 to TRBJ2-5; D is unresolved. The V and J ends lost 7 bases and 5 bases respectively, with 11 bases between them. The V gene's germline CDR1 is MNHEY and CDR2 SVGAGI. This CDR3 comprises 12 residues.

The rearrangement links TRBV10-3 to TRBJ2-7; maybe TRBD2 (5 bases). Trimming cost V 3 bases and J 5 bases, with 14 bases left between them. The V gene's germline CDR1 is ENHRY and CDR2 SYGVKD. This CDR3 contains 14 residues. CDR3 DNA sequence: TGTGCCATCAGTGATAGTAGTCCGAGGGACGAGCAGTACTTC. It is translated as CAISDSSPRDEQYF.